These T cell receptor beta chains were read from a single sample in a study of PD-1 blockade in classical Hodgkin lymphoma. The data were produced by immunoSEQ multiplex PCR, yet TCRdb's version contains in-frame clones alone and is incomplete. The sample contains about 21,000 clones, approximately 94% of which appear only once. Sequencing was carried out using peripheral blood mononuclear cells (PBMCs). The receptors shown here come from a human donor with classical Hodgkin lymphoma. Both conserved end residues are part of each CDR3. D genes are given only for firm matches. Not all rows give a size; the values are once, few, many and, for expanded clones, a class.

TRBJ1-2	.	.	TRBV18	TGTGCCAGCTCACCTTCTAGCCAGGGCGATGGCTACACCTTC	CASSPSSQGDGYTF
TRBJ1-2	.	.	TRBV6-1	TGTGCCAGCAGGGACCCCAACTATGGCTACACCTTC	CASRDPNYGYTF
TRBJ2-2	.	.	TRBV7-2	TGTGCCAGCAGCTTACAGGGTTCAACCGGGGAGCTGTTTTTT	CASSLQGSTGELFF
TRBJ1-5	.	TRBD1	TRBV15	TGTGCCACCAGCAGTAAGGACAGGGGGACAGGACAGCCCCAGCATTTT	CATSSKDRGTGQPQHF
TRBJ2-3	.	.	TRBV6-1	TGTGCCAGCCAGCGGGCGCTGACTTACACAGATACGCAGTATTTT	CASQRALTYTDTQYF
TRBJ2-1	.	TRBD2	TRBV7-3	TGTGCCAGCAGCTCGGGACTAGCCCACAATGAGCAGTTCTTC	CASSSGLAHNEQFF
TRBJ2-7	.	TRBD1	TRBV13	TGTGCCAGCAGCTTCGGGACAGGGTCTTACGAGCAGTACTTC	CASSFGTGSYEQYF
TRBJ1-2	.	.	TRBV9	TGTGCCAGCAGCGTAACCGGGGGGCAGGGAGGTGGCTACACCTTC	CASSVTGGQGGGYTF
TRBJ1-1	once	TRBD1	TRBV7-8	TGTGCCAGCAGCGCAACAGGGGGCCGGAACACTGAAGCTTTCTTT	CASSATGGRNTEAFF
TRBJ1-2	.	.	TRBV5-1	TGCGCCAGCAGCCCTGAGACCTCTAACTATGGCTACACCTTC	CASSPETSNYGYTF
TRBJ2-7	.	.	TRBV7-9	TGTGCCAGCAGCTTAGGTAGGGGGGCCTACGAGCAGTACTTC	CASSLGRGAYEQYF
TRBJ2-1	.	TRBD1	TRBV19	TGTGCCAGTACCCCGGACAGGACCTACAATGAGCAGTTCTTC	CASTPDRTYNEQFF
TRBJ1-5	.	TRBD1	TRBV28	TGTGCCAGCAATCTTGAAAGGGGGCGTCACACCTATAGCAATCAGCCCCAGCATTTT	CASNLERGRHTYSNQPQHF
TRBJ1-2	.	.	TRBV20-1	TGCAGTGCTAGGTTCTATGGCTACACCTTC	CSARFYGYTF
TRBJ2-2	.	.	TRBV13	TGTGCCAGCAGCTCCACACTAGCTGCGAACACCGGGGAGCTGTTTTTT	CASSSTLAANTGELFF
TRBJ1-1	.	.	TRBV5-4	TGTGCCAGCAGCCCGGCACCGGCTAGAAACACTGAAGCTTTCTTT	CASSPAPARNTEAFF
TRBJ2-1	.	TRBD2	TRBV7-8	TGTGCCAGCAGCCCGAGACGGGGGGGCGGGAATGAGCAGTTCTTC	CASSPRRGGGNEQFF
TRBJ1-1	.	.	TRBV5-4	TGTGCCAGCGGGCGGCTGGGAAGCAGGGGGAACACTGAAGCTTTCTTT	CASGRLGSRGNTEAFF
TRBJ2-1	.	TRBD1	TRBV4-3	TGCGCCAGCAGCCAAGTCGGGACAGAGATTAATGAGCAGTTCTTC	CASSQVGTEINEQFF
TRBJ2-7	.	.	TRBV30	TGTGCCCTGGGGCGAGGAGGGGCCTACGAGCAGTACTTC	CALGRGGAYEQYF
TRBJ1-4	.	.	TRBV5-1	TGCGCCAGCAGCCCTACCGGGCGAGAAAAACTGTTTTTT	CASSPTGREKLFF
TRBJ1-5	.	.	TRBV2	TGTGCCAGCACAGGACAGCCAAATCAGCCCCAGCATTTT	CASTGQPNQPQHF
TRBJ1-1	.	.	TRBV11-3	TGTGCCAGCAGCTTAGTCGGTAACACTGAAGCTTTCTTT	CASSLVGNTEAFF
TRBJ1-2	.	.	TRBV4-1	TGCGCCAGCAGCCAAGCGGACGACCTCTATGGCTACACCTTC	CASSQADDLYGYTF
TRBJ1-4	.	TRBD1	TRBV28	TGTGCCAGCAGCCTACGGGGGACAGGGTTTGAAAAACTGTTTTTT	CASSLRGTGFEKLFF
TRBJ2-3	.	.	TRBV15	TGTGCCACCAGCAGAGATATCGGGCAGGCTACGCAGTATTTT	CATSRDIGQATQYF